This T cell receptor beta chain was sequenced for a study of blood T cell repertoires in COVID-19. Looked up from germline, CDR1 is SGDLS and CDR2 is YYNGEE. V gave up 2 bases and J gave up 4 bases, with 12 bases separating them. The CDR3 contains 15 residues. In the study's own analysis: Researchers report that nucleated cell counts were estimated from reference gene primer amplification. This table comes from immunoSEQ multiplex PCR, and its TCRdb copy is limited to in-frame clones, with some not included. The DNA was the basis for D and trimming; V, J and clone size are from that table. This sample has about 350,000 clones, with over 75% found just once. Cohorts were based on clinical histories the participants reported.

The receptor was isolated from a woman aged 25-40 years who had recovered from COVID-19. The sequenced sample was PBMCs or T cells enriched from blood (not recorded which). The V call is TRBV9, the J call TRBJ2-2; the D gene is possibly TRBD2 (5 bases). CDR3 protein: CASSVDLTITGELFF. CDR3 nucleotides: TGTGCCAGCAGCGTGGACTTAACAATCACCGGGGAGCTGTTTTTT.